Listed here are 15 T cell receptor beta chains from one sample, sequenced in a study of T cells in Graves' hyperthyroidism and ophthalmopathy. Regions amplified from RNA transcripts were the TCR beta CDR3 regions. HTBI primers drove first-round RT-PCR of the TCR CDR3. One entry per CDR3 protein, called by TCRdb with MiXCR from the multiplex PCR reads. This table holds about 760,000 distinct CDR3 sequences, approximately 36% found once. Sample: blood. These TCRs come from a woman aged 35 to 49 with Graves' hyperthyroidism.

The chain carries TRBV7-2 and TRBJ1-2; possibly TRBD1 for D (5 bases). Trimming pared 1 base from V and 4 bases from J, leaving 16 bases between. CDR1 and CDR2 from the germline V gene are SGHTA and FQGNSA. The CDR3 contains 16 residues. The CDR3: CASSLEGSSRGYGYTF. CDR3 DNA sequence: TGTGCCAGCAGCTTAGAAGGTTCTTCGAGGGGCTATGGCTACACCTTC. The complete variable domain, with remaining parts taken from reference TRBV7-2 and TRBJ1-2, reads GAGVSQSPSNKVTEKGKDVELRCDPISGHTALYWYRQSLGQGLEFLIYFQGNSAPDKSGLPSDRFSAERTGGSVSTLTIQRTQQEDSAVYLCASSLEGSSRGYGYTFGSGTRLTVV.

This chain uses TRBV2 with TRBJ2-2; possibly TRBD1 for D (7 bases). Per germline, CDR1 SNHLY and CDR2 FYNNEI. The CDR3 is 15 residues long. V shed 6 bases and J shed 3 bases, with 14 bases lying between them. The CDR3 nucleotides are TGTGCCAGCAGGGAGGGGACAGCCGACACCGGGGAGCTGTTTTTT. Amino acids: CASREGTADTGELFF.

This clonotype has more than one count but fewer than ten. V gene TRBV14 combines with J gene TRBJ1-3; D is ambiguous. Germline assignment: CDR1 SGHDN and CDR2 FVKESK. This CDR3 comprises 14 residues. Deletions cut 6 bases from V and 5 bases from J, with 14 bases between. The CDR3 is CASRLTGLRNTIYF. DNA of the CDR3: TGTGCCAGCAGGCTCACCGGGCTCCGAAACACCATATATTTT.

This clonotype showed up many times. In DNA form, the CDR3 reads TGTGCCAGTAGTCCATCTCACGACTATGGCTACACCTTC. It specifies CASSPSHDYGYTF. The rearrangement joins TRBV19 to TRBJ1-2, with D unresolved. CDR3 length: 13 amino acids. Germline values: CDR1 LNHDA, CDR2 SQIVND (reference sequence). Deletions cut 5 bases from V and 3 bases from J, with 10 bases between.

As DNA, the CDR3 is TGTGCCAGCAGCCTTATGCGGGGCCGATATAACTATGGCTACACCTTC. This sequence encodes CASSLMRGRYNYGYTF. The chain couples TRBV25-1 to TRBJ1-2, with D possibly matching TRBD1 (5 bases). Germline CDR1 is MGHDK and CDR2 is SYGVNS. Trimming took 6 bases from V and 1 from J, leaving 18 bases between them. The CDR3 consists of 16 residues.

With regard to this clonotype: This may arise from a read error, as a much more abundant clone is one base away. The chain links TRBV15 to TRBJ1-1, with D unclear. The CDR3 has 13 residues. Germline V lookup: CDR1 LNHNV, CDR2 YYDKDF (reference sequence). In nucleotides, the CDR3 is TGTGCCACCGGCAGAACCGTTGGGTCTGAAGCTTTCTTT. It yields the protein CATGRTVGSEAFF.

This CDR3 reads CASSDSTPGELFF. The CDR3 coding sequence is TGTGCCAGCAGTGACTCGACTCCCGGGGAGCTGTTTTTT. The rearrangement uses TRBV6-4 and TRBJ2-2; no clear D gene. The V gene lost 0 bases and the J gene lost 6 bases, with 5 bases spanning the gap. The length of the CDR3 is 13 residues. The germline gives CDR1 MRHNA, CDR2 SNTAGT.

The gene calls are TRBV7-2 and TRBJ2-6, with 7 bases fitting TRBD1. The ends lost 3 bases at V and 1 base at J; junction bases unmatched: 9. Germline loops: CDR1 SGHTA, CDR2 FQGNSA. This CDR3 is built from 18 residues. The CDR3 DNA follows: TGTGCCAGCAGCTTCTACAGGGGCCCTACTTCTGGGGCCAACGTCCTGACTTTC. It codes for CASSFYRGPTSGANVLTF.

Note on this clonotype: Since a much larger clone is just one base distant, this may be a read error. V gene TRBV5-5 combines with J gene TRBJ2-7; TRBD2 is a possible D gene (5 bases). The CDR3 covers 15 residues. The V gene's germline CDR1 is SGHKS and CDR2 YYEKEE (reference sequence). The CDR3 here is CASSQERLPNYEQYF. The CDR3 DNA follows: TGCGCCAGCAGCCAAGAGAGACTACCTAACTACGAGCAGTACTTC.

The DNA for the CDR3 is TGTGCCAGCAGTTCCGACGCGACGAGCACTGAAGCTTTCTTT. This encodes CASSSDATSTEAFF. The chain joins TRBV6-5 to TRBJ1-1; D is uncertain. V lost 4 bases, J lost 4 bases, and 13 bases lay in between. Germline values: CDR1 MNHEY, CDR2 SVGAGI. The CDR3 has 14 amino acids.

The chain joins TRBV12-3 or TRBV12-4 to TRBJ1-4; maybe TRBD1 (6 bases). With 8 bases removed from V and 4 bases from J, the gap between germline ends came to 14 bases. The CDR3 loop spans 14 amino acids. The CDR3 sequence: CASLPTGNNEKLFF. For the CDR3, the DNA is TGTGCCAGCCTACCGACAGGAAATAATGAAAAACTGTTTTTT.

There are many counts of this clonotype. The chain employs TRBV29-1 and TRBJ2-2; D call uncertain. Germline CDR1 is SQVTM and CDR2 is ANQGSEA. The CDR3 runs to 13 residues. V lost 0 bases and J lost 1, with 3 bases in between. CDR3 protein: CSVEEGNTGELFF. CDR3 DNA: TGCAGCGTTGAAGAAGGGAACACCGGGGAGCTGTTTTTT.

This clonotype was detected ten times or more. V is TRBV7-3 and J is TRBJ1-3; no firm D call. Trimming cost V 3 bases and J 3 bases, with 6 bases left between them. Germline assignment: CDR1 SGHTA and CDR2 FQGTGA. CDR3 size: 13 residues. The CDR3 spells CASSLGLGNTIYF. Here the CDR3 DNA reads TGTGCCAGCAGCTTGGGCCTTGGAAACACCATATATTTT. Based on the CDR3 plus reference TRBV7-3 and TRBJ1-3, the full variable domain is GAGVSQTPSNKVTEKGKYVELRCDPISGHTALYWYRQSLGQGPEFLIYFQGTGAADDSGLPNDRFFAVRPEGSVSTLKIQRTERGDSAVYLCASSLGLGNTIYFGEGSWLTVV.

The sample holds many counts of this clonotype. The chain has TRBV20-1 and TRBJ1-2; D not resolved. The CDR3 sequence is 12 residues long. Deletions cut 6 bases from V and 6 bases from J, with 14 bases between. Germline V gives CDR1 DFQATT, CDR2 SNEGSKA (reference sequence). The CDR3 spells CSAPRESNGYTF. The CDR3 DNA reads TGCAGTGCCCCACGGGAATCGAATGGCTACACCTTC.

The chain combines TRBV5-1 with TRBJ1-2; D unclear. The V and J ends lost 2 bases and 4 bases respectively, with 12 bases between them. CDR1 SGHRS and CDR2 YFSETQ come from the germline V gene. This CDR3 spans 14 amino acids. The CDR3, as DNA: TGCGCCAGCAGCTTACTGGGAGGTCCCTATGGCTACACCTTC. Protein: CASSLLGGPYGYTF.